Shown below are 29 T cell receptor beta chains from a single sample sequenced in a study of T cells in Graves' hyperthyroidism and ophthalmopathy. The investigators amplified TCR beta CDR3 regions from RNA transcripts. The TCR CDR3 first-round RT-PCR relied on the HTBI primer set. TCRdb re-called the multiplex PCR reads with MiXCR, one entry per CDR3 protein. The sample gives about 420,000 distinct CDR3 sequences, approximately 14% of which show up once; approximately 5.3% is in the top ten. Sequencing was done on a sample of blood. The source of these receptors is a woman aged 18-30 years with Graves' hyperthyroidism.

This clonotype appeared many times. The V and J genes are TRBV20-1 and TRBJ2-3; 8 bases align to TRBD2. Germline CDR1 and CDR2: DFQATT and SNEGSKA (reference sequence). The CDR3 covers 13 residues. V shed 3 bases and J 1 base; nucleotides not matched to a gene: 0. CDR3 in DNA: TGCAGTGCTAGGGGACTAGGCACAGATACGCAGTATTTT. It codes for CSARGLGTDTQYF.

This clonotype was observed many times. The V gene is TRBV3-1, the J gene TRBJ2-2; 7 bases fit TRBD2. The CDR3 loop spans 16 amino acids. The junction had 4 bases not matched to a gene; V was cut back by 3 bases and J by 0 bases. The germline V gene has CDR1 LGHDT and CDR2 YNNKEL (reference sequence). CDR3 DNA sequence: TGTGCCAGCAGCCAGGGCCTAGCGGCGAACACCGGGGAGCTGTTTTTT. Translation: CASSQGLAANTGELFF.

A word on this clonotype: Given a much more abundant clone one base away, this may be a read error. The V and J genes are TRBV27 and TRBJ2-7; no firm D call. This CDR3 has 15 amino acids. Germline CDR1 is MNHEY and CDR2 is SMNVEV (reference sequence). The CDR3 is CVSSPRIGLLYEQYF. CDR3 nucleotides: TGTGTCAGCAGTCCCAGGATAGGGTTACTCTACGAGCAGTACTTC.

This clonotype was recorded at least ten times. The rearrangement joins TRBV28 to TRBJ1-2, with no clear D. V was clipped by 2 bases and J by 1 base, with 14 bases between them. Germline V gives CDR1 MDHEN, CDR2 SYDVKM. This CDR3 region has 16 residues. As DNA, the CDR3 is TGTGCCAGCAGTTTAAGGTGGACGGGGAATAACTATGGCTACACCTTC. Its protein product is CASSLRWTGNNYGYTF.

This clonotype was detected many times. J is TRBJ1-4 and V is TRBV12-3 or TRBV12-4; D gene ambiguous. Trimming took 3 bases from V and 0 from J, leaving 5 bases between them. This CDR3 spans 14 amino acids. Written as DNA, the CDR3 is TGTGCCAGCAGTTTTGGGTCAACTAATGAAAAACTGTTTTTT. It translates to CASSFGSTNEKLFF.

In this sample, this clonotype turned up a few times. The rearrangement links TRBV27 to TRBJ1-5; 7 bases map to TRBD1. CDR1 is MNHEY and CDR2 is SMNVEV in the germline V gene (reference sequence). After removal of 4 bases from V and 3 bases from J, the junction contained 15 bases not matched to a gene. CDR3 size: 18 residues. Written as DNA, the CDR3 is TGTGCCAGCAGTTCCTCCCAGGGGAGGGGGCGGGTCAATCAGCCCCAGCATTTT. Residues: CASSSSQGRGRVNQPQHF.

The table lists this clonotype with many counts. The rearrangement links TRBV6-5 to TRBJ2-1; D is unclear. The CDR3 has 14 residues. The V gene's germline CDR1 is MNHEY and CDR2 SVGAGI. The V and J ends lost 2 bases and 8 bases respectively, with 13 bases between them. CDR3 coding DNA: TGTGCCAGCAGTTACGGTCTTCTCATCGATGAGCAGTTCTTC. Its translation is CASSYGLLIDEQFF.

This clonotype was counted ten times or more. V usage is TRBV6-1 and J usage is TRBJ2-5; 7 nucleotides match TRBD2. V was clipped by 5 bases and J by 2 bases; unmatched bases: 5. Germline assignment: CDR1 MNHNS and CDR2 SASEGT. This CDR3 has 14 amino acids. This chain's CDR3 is CASSPGGGQETQYF. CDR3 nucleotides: TGTGCCAGCAGTCCGGGGGGAGGGCAAGAGACCCAGTACTTC.

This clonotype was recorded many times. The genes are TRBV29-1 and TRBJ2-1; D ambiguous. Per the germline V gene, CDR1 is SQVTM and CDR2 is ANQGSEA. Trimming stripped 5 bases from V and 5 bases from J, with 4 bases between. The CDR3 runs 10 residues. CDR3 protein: CSVLHNEQFF. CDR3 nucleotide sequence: TGCAGCGTTCTCCACAATGAGCAGTTCTTC.

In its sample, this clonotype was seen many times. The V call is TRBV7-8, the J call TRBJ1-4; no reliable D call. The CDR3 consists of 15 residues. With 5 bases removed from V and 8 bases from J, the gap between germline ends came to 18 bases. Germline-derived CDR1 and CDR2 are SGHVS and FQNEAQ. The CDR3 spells CASSGYGTKGEKLFF. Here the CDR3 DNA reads TGTGCCAGCAGCGGATACGGAACAAAAGGCGAAAAACTGTTTTTT.

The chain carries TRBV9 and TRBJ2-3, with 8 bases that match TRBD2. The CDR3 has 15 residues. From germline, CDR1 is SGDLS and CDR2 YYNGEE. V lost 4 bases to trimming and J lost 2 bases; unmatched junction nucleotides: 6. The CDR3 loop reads CASSTIAGNTDTQYF. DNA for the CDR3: TGTGCCAGCAGCACTATAGCGGGAAACACAGATACGCAGTATTTT.

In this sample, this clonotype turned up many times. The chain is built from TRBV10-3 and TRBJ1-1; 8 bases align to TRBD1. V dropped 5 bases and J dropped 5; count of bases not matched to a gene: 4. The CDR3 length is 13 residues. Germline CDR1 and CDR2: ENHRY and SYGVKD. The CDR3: CAISTGGWTEAFF. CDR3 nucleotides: TGTGCCATCAGTACAGGGGGGTGGACTGAAGCTTTCTTT.

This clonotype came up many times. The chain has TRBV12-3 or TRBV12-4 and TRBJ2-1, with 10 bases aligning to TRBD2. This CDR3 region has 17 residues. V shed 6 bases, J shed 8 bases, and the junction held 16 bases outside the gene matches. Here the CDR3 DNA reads TGTGCCAGCAGGCGGGGGCCGCCGGGACTAGCGATAGATGAGCAGTTCTTC. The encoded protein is CASRRGPPGLAIDEQFF.

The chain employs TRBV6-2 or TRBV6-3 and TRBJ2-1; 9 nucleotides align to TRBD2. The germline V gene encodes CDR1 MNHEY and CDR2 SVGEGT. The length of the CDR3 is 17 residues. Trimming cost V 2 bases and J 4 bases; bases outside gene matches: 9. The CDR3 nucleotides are TGTGCCAGCAGTTACGGAGGGGCGGGAGGGCCTTACAATGAGCAGTTCTTC. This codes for CASSYGGAGGPYNEQFF.

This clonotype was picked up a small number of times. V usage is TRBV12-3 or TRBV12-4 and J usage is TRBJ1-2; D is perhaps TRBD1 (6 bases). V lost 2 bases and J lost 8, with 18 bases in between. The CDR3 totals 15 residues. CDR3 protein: CASSLMAGDIEGYTF. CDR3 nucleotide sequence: TGTGCCAGCAGTTTAATGGCAGGGGACATAGAAGGCTACACCTTC.

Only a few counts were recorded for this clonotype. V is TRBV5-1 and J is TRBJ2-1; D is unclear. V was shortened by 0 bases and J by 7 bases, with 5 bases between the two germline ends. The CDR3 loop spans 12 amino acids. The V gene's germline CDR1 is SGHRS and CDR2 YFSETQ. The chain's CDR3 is CASSLERNEQFF. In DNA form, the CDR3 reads TGCGCCAGCAGCTTGGAACGGAATGAGCAGTTCTTC.

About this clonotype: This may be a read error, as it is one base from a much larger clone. CDR3 nucleotides: TGTGCCAGCTCGCCGAGACAGGGGGCGAATCAGCCCCAGCATTTT. Its protein product is CASSPRQGANQPQHF. The chain uses TRBV18 and TRBJ1-5; the match to TRBD1 covers 10 bases. V trimming: 6 bases; J trimming: 4 bases; junction bases outside the gene matches: 6. CDR1 KGHSH and CDR2 LQKENI come from the germline V gene. The CDR3 covers 15 residues.

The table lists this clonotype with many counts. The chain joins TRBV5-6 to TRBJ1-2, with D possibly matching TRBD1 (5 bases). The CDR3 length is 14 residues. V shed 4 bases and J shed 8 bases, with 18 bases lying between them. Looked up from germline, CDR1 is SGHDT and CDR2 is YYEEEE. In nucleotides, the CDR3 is TGTGCCAGCAGCCCGCCCGGGACCCTTAGGGGCTACACCTTC. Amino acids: CASSPPGTLRGYTF.

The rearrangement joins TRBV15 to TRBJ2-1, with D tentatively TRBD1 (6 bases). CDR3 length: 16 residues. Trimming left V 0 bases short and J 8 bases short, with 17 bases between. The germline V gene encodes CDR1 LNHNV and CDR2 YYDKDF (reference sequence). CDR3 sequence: CATSRDRGVGGYEQFF. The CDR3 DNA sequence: TGTGCCACCAGCAGAGATCGAGGGGTAGGGGGTTATGAGCAGTTCTTC. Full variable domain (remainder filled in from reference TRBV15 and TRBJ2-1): DAMVIQNPRYQVTQFGKPVTLSCSQTLNHNVMYWYQQKSSQAPKLLFHYYDKDFNNEADTPDNFQSRRPNTSFCFLDIRSPGLGDTAMYLCATSRDRGVGGYEQFFGPGTRLTVL.

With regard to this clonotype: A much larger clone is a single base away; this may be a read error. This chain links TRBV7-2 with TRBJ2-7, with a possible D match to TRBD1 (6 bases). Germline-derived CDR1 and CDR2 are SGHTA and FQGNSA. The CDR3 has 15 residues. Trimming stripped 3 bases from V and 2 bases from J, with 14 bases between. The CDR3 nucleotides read TGTGCCAGCAGCTTCTACCGGACAGTGGCCTACGAGCAGTACTTC. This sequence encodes CASSFYRTVAYEQYF.

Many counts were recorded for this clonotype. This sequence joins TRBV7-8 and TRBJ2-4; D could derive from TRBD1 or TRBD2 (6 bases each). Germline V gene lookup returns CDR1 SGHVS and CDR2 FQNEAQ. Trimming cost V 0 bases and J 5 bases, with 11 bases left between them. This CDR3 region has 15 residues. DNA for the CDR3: TGTGCCAGCAGCTTAGCGGAGGGGGTGGAAAACATTCAGTACTTC. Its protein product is CASSLAEGVENIQYF. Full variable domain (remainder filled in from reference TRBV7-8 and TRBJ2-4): GAGVSQSPRYKVAKRGQDVALRCDPISGHVSLFWYQQALGQGPEFLTYFQNEAQLDKSGLPSDRFFAERPEGSVSTLKIQRTQQEDSAVYLCASSLAEGVENIQYFGAGTRLSVL.

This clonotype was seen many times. CDR3 DNA: TGTGCCAGCAGACTAAGGGGACTAGCGGAACCTTCCTCCTACAATGAGCAGTTCTTC. As protein: CASRLRGLAEPSSYNEQFF. The chain carries TRBV27 and TRBJ2-1; TRBD2 matches 11 bases. Germline V lookup: CDR1 MNHEY, CDR2 SMNVEV (reference sequence). The J segment lost 0 bases and the V segment lost 6 bases, leaving 13 bases of the junction unmatched. This CDR3 comprises 19 residues.

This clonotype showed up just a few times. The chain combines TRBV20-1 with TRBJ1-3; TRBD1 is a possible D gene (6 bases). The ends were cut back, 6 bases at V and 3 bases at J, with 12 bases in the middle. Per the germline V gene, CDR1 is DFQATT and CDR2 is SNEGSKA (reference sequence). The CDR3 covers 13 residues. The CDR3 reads CSAEGGGGNTIYF. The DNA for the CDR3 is TGCAGTGCCGAGGGGGGCGGTGGAAACACCATATATTTT.

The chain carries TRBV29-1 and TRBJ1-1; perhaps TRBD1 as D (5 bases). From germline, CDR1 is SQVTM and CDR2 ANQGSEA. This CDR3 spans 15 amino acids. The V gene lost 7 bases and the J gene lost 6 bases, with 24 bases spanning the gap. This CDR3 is CSGSRQGPFGPEAFF. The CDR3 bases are TGCAGCGGCTCACGCCAGGGACCTTTTGGCCCTGAAGCTTTCTTT.

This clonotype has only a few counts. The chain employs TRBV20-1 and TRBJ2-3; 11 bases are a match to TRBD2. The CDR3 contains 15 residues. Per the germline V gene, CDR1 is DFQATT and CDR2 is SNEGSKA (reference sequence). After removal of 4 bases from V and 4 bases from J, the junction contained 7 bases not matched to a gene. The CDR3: CSATLRGLAADTQYF. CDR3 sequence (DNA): TGCAGTGCTACCCTAAGGGGACTAGCGGCAGATACGCAGTATTTT.

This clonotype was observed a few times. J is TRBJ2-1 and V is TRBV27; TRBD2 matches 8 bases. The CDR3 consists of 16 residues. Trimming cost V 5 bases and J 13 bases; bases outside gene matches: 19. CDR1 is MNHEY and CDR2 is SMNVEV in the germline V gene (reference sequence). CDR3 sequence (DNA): TGTGCCAGCAGTCCCGGTACTAGCGGAGGGGGGAAGACTCAGTTCTTC. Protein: CASSPGTSGGGKTQFF.

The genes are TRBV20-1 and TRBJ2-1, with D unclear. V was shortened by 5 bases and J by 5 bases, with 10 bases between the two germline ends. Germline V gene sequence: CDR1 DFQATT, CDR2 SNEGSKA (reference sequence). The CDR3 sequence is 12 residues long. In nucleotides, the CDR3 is TGCAGTGCTGCCTCGTCAAACAATGAGCAGTTCTTC. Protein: CSAASSNNEQFF.

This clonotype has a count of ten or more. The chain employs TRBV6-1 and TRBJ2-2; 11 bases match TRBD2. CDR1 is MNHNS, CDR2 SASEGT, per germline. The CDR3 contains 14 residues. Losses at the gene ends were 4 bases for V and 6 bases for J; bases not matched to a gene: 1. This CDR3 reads CASSVAGGPGELFF. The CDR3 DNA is TGTGCCAGCAGTGTAGCGGGAGGGCCCGGGGAGCTGTTTTTT.

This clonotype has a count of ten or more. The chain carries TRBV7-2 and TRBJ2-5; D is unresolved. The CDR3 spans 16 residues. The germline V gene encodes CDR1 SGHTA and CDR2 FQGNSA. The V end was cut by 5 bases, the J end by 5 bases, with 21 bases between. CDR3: CASSPRPPLRVETQYF. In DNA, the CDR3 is TGTGCCAGCAGCCCAAGGCCGCCACTTAGGGTGGAGACCCAGTACTTC.